This T cell receptor (beta chain) was identified during a study of CD8 T cells in ankylosing spondylitis. Study observations and caveats: Earlier authors reported some of these motif variants in reactive arthritis synovial fluid and blood. Peripheral blood samples showed relatively rare disease-linked clones, and these clones were CD8+. Seemingly characteristic of ankylosing spondylitis blood was a TCR beta motif consisting of eight highly homologous variants. Enrichment of disease-linked clones was reportedly significant in matched ankylosing spondylitis synovial fluid.

This clonotype was counted many times. Its antigen remains unknown. The TCR beta libraries were generated through quantitative 5'-RACE incorporating molecular barcodes. Via MiXCR, TCRdb re-called the 5' RACE reads, giving one row per CDR3 protein. The table shows more than 400,000 distinct CDR3 sequences, with approximately 5.3% occurring only once. V was clipped by 6 bases and J by 9 bases, with 8 bases between them. The CDR3 covers 11 residues. This sequence joins TRBV12-3 or TRBV12-4 and TRBJ2-2; D uncertain. The sequencing input was blood, either unsorted or a sorted T cell fraction (not recorded which). This sequence was found in a male donor with ankylosing spondylitis. In DNA form, the CDR3 reads TGTGCCAGCAGCCCACAGAGGGAGCTGTTTTTT. Translated, it gives CASSPQRELFF.